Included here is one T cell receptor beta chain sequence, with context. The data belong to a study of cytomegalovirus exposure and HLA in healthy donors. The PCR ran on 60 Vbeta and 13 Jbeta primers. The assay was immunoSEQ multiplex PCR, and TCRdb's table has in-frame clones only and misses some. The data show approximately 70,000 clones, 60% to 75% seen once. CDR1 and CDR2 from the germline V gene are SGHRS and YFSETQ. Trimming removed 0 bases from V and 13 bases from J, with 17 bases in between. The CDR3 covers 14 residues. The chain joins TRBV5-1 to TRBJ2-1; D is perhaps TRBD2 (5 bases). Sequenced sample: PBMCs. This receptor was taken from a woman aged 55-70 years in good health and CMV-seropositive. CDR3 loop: CASSLETGLTTQFF. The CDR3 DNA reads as TGCGCCAGCAGCTTGGAGACCGGGTTGACTACTCAGTTCTTC.